This TCR beta chain appears in the sequencing data of a study of breast tumors, draining lymph nodes, adjacent tissues. From the multiplex PCR reads, TCRdb called clonotypes with MiXCR, one entry per CDR3 protein. The sample has some 150,000 distinct CDR3 sequences, approximately 20% seen once. Germline values: CDR1 MNHEY, CDR2 SVGAGI. There are 16 residues in the CDR3. The germline V and J ends were trimmed by 1 base and 0 bases, with 7 bases remaining between them. Samples came from axillary lymph nodes draining the breast cancer. The sequence came from a female donor with breast cancer. Some clones in this sample may be carry-over from other donors' samples. Material for sequencing was axillary lymph node tissue. The chain recombines TRBV6-5 with TRBJ2-6; D is ambiguous. This CDR3 is CASSYFPSSGANVLTF. In DNA, the CDR3 is TGTGCCAGCAGTTACTTCCCGTCCTCTGGGGCCAACGTCCTGACTTTC.